The rows below give T cell receptor beta chains drawn from one sample of a study of blood T cell repertoires in COVID-19. Libraries were prepared by immunoSEQ multiplex PCR; TCRdb keeps only in-frame clonotypes and omits some of them. The sample contains tens of thousands of clones, more than 70% of which appear only once. The sample was peripheral blood. The receptor set was obtained from a human donor in a cohort sampled during active COVID-19. CDR3s include the opening cysteine and the closing phenylalanine or tryptophan. D genes are given only for firm matches. Clone sizes are given selectively: once, few, many, or a class where the clone is expanded.

TRBV6-1,-,TRBJ2-3,TRBD2,CASSVRTSGAKLGTDTQYF,TGTGCCAGCAGTGTACGGACTAGCGGGGCCAAACTTGGCACAGATACGCAGTATTTT
TRBV3-1/TRBV3-2,-,TRBJ2-7,-,CASSQSGHSYEQYF,TGTGCCAGCAGCCAGTCCGGACATAGCTACGAGCAGTACTTC
TRBV6-1,-,TRBJ2-3,-,CASSATLPRRYTDTQYF,TGTGCCAGCAGTGCCACCTTACCCCGCAGGTACACAGATACGCAGTATTTT
TRBV7-2,-,TRBJ1-5,TRBD1,CASSSAGTGGVQPQHF,TGTGCCAGCAGCTCGGCCGGGACAGGGGGAGTACAGCCCCAGCATTTT
TRBV10-1,-,TRBJ2-2,-,CASSALPGDTGELFF,TGCGCCAGCAGTGCGTTGCCAGGGGACACCGGGGAGCTGTTTTTT
TRBV18,-,TRBJ2-5,-,CASSGTQETQYF,TGTGCCAGCTCCGGGACTCAAGAGACCCAGTACTTC
TRBV6-5,few,TRBJ1-2,-,CASGQTSIYGYTF,TGTGCCAGCGGACAAACTTCTATCTATGGCTACACCTTC
TRBV11-2,-,TRBJ1-5,TRBD1,CASSLAGGLYQPQHF,TGTGCCAGCAGCTTAGCAGGGGGGTTGTATCAGCCCCAGCATTTT
TRBV5-1,-,TRBJ2-2,-,CASSAQGSNTGELFF,TGCGCCAGCAGCGCTCAGGGGAGCAACACCGGGGAGCTGTTTTTT
TRBV21-1,-,TRBJ2-4,-,CASSKGRLACSNIQYF,TGTGCCAGCAGCAAAGGCCGACTAGCTTGTTCGAACATTCAGTACTTC
TRBV10-3,-,TRBJ1-3,-,CAISDPHGGRDF,TGTGCCATCAGTGACCCCCACGGAGGGAGGGATTTT
TRBV6-1,-,TRBJ1-2,-,CASSEALQGIYGYTF,TGTGCCAGCAGTGAAGCGCTTCAGGGAATCTATGGCTACACCTTC
TRBV11-2,-,TRBJ2-3,TRBD2,CASSLTAGGPPDTQYF,TGTGCCAGCAGCTTAACGGCGGGGGGGCCCCCAGATACGCAGTATTTT
TRBV5-4,few,TRBJ2-7,TRBD1,CASSHRDRGSDEQYF,TGTGCCAGCAGCCACAGGGACAGGGGATCAGACGAGCAGTACTTC
TRBV24-1,-,TRBJ1-5,TRBD1,CATSPGGTVNQPQHF,TGTGCCACCAGTCCGGGCGGGACAGTGAATCAGCCCCAGCATTTT
TRBV19,-,TRBJ2-5,-,CASSMVRQETQYF,TGTGCCAGTAGTATGGTCAGACAAGAGACCCAGTACTTC
TRBV18,-,TRBJ1-2,-,CASSPPLINYGYTF,TGTGCCAGCTCACCACCGCTAATTAACTATGGCTACACCTTC
TRBV7-8,-,TRBJ2-5,-,CASRPGGETQYF,TGTGCCAGCCGTCCCGGGGGTGAGACCCAGTACTTC
TRBV7-6,-,TRBJ2-7,TRBD1,CASSPADRELSYEQYF,TGTGCCAGCAGCCCGGCCGACAGGGAACTGTCCTACGAGCAGTACTTC
TRBV5-4,-,TRBJ2-3,-,CASSLGDRPDTQYF,TGTGCCAGCAGCTTGGGAGATCGTCCAGATACGCAGTATTTT
TRBV4-2,-,TRBJ1-1,-,CASSPRALGLSDTEAFF,TGTGCCAGCAGCCCGAGGGCGTTAGGGCTAAGTGACACTGAAGCTTTCTTT
TRBV30,-,TRBJ2-7,-,CAWSGSVGDKIF,TGTGCCTGGAGTGGTAGCGTAGGGGACAAGATTTTC
TRBV9,-,TRBJ1-5,TRBD1,CASSSTGGSQPQHF,TGTGCCAGCAGCTCGACAGGGGGCAGTCAGCCCCAGCATTTT
TRBV7-2,-,TRBJ2-7,TRBD1,CASSAGQEAYEQYF,TGTGCCAGCAGCGCCGGACAGGAAGCCTACGAGCAGTACTTC
TRBV6-1,few,TRBJ1-2,-,CASSEVEGVRNYGYTF,TGTGCCAGCAGTGAAGTTGAAGGGGTCAGAAACTATGGCTACACCTTC
TRBV5-6,-,TRBJ2-1,TRBD2,CASSATSGLYNEQFF,TGTGCCAGCAGCGCCACTAGCGGGTTATACAATGAGCAGTTCTTC
TRBV5-4,-,TRBJ2-7,TRBD2,CASSYSGTSNEQYF,TGTGCCAGCAGCTACTCCGGGACTAGCAACGAGCAGTACTTC
TRBV5-1,-,TRBJ1-4,-,CASSLGQGRSRDEKLFF,TGCGCCAGCAGCTTGGGGCAGGGGCGCTCTCGCGATGAAAAACTGTTTTTT
TRBV7-2,once,TRBJ2-4,TRBD2,CASSLVGAGGAKNIQYF,TGTGCCAGCAGCTTAGTGGGGGCGGGAGGGGCCAAAAACATTCAGTACTTC
TRBV5-1,once,TRBJ1-4,TRBD1,CASSFDRAEEKLFF,TGCGCCAGCAGCTTTGACAGGGCTGAGGAAAAACTGTTTTTT
TRBV10-2,-,TRBJ2-7,-,CASSDSRDTTYEQYF,TGCGCCAGCAGTGACTCCCGGGACACCACCTACGAGCAGTACTTC
TRBV2,-,TRBJ2-3,TRBD1,CASGAGTGGPDTQYF,TGTGCCAGCGGCGCCGGGACAGGGGGCCCAGATACGCAGTATTTT
TRBV20-1,-,TRBJ2-2,TRBD1,CSASDSQTGDTGELFF,TGCAGTGCTAGTGATTCCCAAACAGGGGACACCGGGGAGCTGTTTTTT
TRBV6-5,-,TRBJ1-2,-,CASSSGQINYGYTF,TGTGCCAGCAGTTCTGGGCAGATTAACTATGGCTACACCTTC
TRBV7-8,-,TRBJ1-5,-,CASSLGGAGSNQPQHF,TGTGCCAGCAGCTTAGGTGGCGCGGGGAGCAATCAGCCCCAGCATTTT
TRBV11-2,-,TRBJ2-3,TRBD2,CASSHRVAGGTDTQYF,TGTGCCAGCAGCCATCGAGTAGCGGGGGGAACAGATACGCAGTATTTT
TRBV5-4,-,TRBJ2-1,-,CASSLERSYNEQFF,TGTGCCAGCAGCTTGGAGCGCTCCTACAATGAGCAGTTCTTC
TRBV9,-,TRBJ1-2,TRBD1,CASSGNRGASGYTF,TGTGCCAGCAGCGGGAACAGGGGGGCCTCTGGCTACACCTTC
TRBV5-1,-,TRBJ1-1,-,CASSSQMNTEAFF,TGCGCCAGCAGCTCCCAGATGAACACTGAAGCTTTCTTT
TRBV4-1,-,TRBJ1-2,TRBD1,CASSQEGTGDYGYTF,TGCGCCAGCAGCCAGGAAGGGACAGGGGACTATGGCTACACCTTC
TRBV3-1/TRBV3-2,-,TRBJ2-6,TRBD1,CASSPGTGGGANVLTF,TGTGCCAGCAGCCCTGGGACAGGTGGCGGGGCCAACGTCCTGACTTTC
TRBV10-2,few,TRBJ2-2,TRBD2,CASSPGLVGELFF,TGCGCCAGCAGTCCGGGACTAGTAGGGGAGCTGTTTTTT
TRBV7-8,-,TRBJ2-1,-,CASSSPLSTAEGQFF,TGTGCCAGCAGCTCCCCCCTCTCTACAGCGGAGGGGCAGTTCTTC
TRBV19,once,TRBJ1-5,-,CASSGKILASASSQPQHF,TGTGCCAGCTCAGGAAAAATCCTAGCATCAGCATCATCTCAGCCCCAGCATTTT
TRBV24-1,-,TRBJ2-3,TRBD1,CATSDTRGRGYKDTQYF,TGTGCCACCAGTGATACAAGGGGCAGGGGGTATAAAGATACGCAGTATTTT
TRBV3-1/TRBV3-2,-,TRBJ1-4,TRBD1,CASSYRTGMEKLFF,TGTGCCAGCAGCTATCGGACAGGAATGGAAAAACTGTTTTTT
TRBV3-1/TRBV3-2,-,TRBJ2-7,-,CASSQGTVSYEQYF,TGTGCCAGCAGCCAAGGTACAGTCTCCTACGAGCAGTACTTC